Listed below are T cell receptor beta chains from one sample, sequenced in a study of long-term antiretroviral therapy in people with HIV. Sequencing was performed with immunoSEQ multiplex PCR; in TCRdb, only in-frame clones are kept and a portion is missing. The table shows fewer than 45,000 clones, with approximately 85% occurring only once. The input for sequencing was unsorted PBMCs, taken 2.2 years after starting antiretroviral therapy. The receptors were sampled from a man between 18 and 35 years old with HIV. Both conserved end residues are part of each CDR3. The order of the fields is clone size, D gene, J gene, V gene, CDR3 protein, CDR3 DNA. D genes are given only for firm matches. Part of the rows lack a size; the others show once, few, many or a class for expanded clones.

size: NA
D: NA
J: TRBJ1-2
V: TRBV2
CDR3: CASLRDRANYGYTF
DNA: TGTGCCAGTCTTCGTGACAGAGCTAACTATGGCTACACCTTC

size: NA
D: TRBD2
J: TRBJ2-5
V: TRBV2
CDR3: CASSSGGALRETQYF
DNA: TGTGCCAGCAGTAGCGGGGGGGCCCTCCGAGAGACCCAGTACTTC

size: few
D: TRBD2
J: TRBJ2-3
V: TRBV6-4
CDR3: CASSDLAGGTDTQYF
DNA: TGTGCCAGCAGTGATCTAGCGGGGGGCACAGATACGCAGTATTTT

size: NA
D: TRBD2
J: TRBJ2-1
V: TRBV7-9
CDR3: CASSSTGLLYNEQFF
DNA: TGTGCCAGCAGCTCGACGGGACTACTCTACAATGAGCAGTTCTTC

size: NA
D: NA
J: TRBJ2-7
V: TRBV5-1
CDR3: CASSFLATYEQYF
DNA: TGCGCCAGCAGCTTTTTGGCAACCTACGAGCAGTACTTC

size: NA
D: TRBD2
J: TRBJ2-1
V: TRBV7-3
CDR3: CASSYGGASGDNEQFF
DNA: TGTGCCAGCAGCTACGGGGGGGCTAGCGGAGACAATGAGCAGTTCTTC

size: NA
D: NA
J: TRBJ2-5
V: TRBV4-1
CDR3: CASSQDPLGFQETQYF
DNA: TGCGCCAGCAGCCAAGATCCTCTGGGTTTCCAAGAGACCCAGTACTTC

size: few
D: TRBD1
J: TRBJ1-4
V: TRBV2
CDR3: CASSERQGSKLFF
DNA: TGTGCCAGCAGTGAACGACAGGGATCAAAACTGTTTTTT

size: few
D: NA
J: TRBJ1-6
V: TRBV6-5
CDR3: CASSSITHGLHF
DNA: TGTGCCAGCAGTTCCATCACCCACGGCCTCCACTTT

size: NA
D: TRBD1
J: TRBJ2-7
V: TRBV11-2
CDR3: CASSLDLWTGLSYEQYF
DNA: TGTGCCAGCAGCTTAGATCTATGGACAGGGTTATCCTACGAGCAGTACTTC

size: once
D: TRBD2
J: TRBJ2-1
V: TRBV14
CDR3: CASSQGLAAYNEQFF
DNA: TGTGCCAGCAGCCAAGGGCTAGCGGCCTACAATGAGCAGTTCTTC